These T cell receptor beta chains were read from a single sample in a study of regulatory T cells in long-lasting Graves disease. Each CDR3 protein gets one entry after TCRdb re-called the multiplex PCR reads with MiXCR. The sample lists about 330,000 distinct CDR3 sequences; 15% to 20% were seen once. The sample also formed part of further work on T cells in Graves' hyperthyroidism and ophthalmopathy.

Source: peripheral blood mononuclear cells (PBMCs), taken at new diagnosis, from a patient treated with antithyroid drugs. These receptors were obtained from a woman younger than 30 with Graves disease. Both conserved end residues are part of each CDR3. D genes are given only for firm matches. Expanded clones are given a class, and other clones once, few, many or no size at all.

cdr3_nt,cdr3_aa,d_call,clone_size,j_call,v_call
TGTGCCAGCAGCCCCAGGGGTTCGGATACGCAGTATTTT,CASSPRGSDTQYF,-,-,TRBJ2-3,TRBV5-4
TGCAGTGCTAGAGTTTCACAGAGCAATCAGCCCCAGCATTTT,CSARVSQSNQPQHF,-,-,TRBJ1-5,TRBV20-1
TGTGCCAGTAAGGGGCGGGCTGACGATGAGCAGTTCTTC,CASKGRADDEQFF,-,once,TRBJ2-1,TRBV19
TGTGCCAGCACGCGACAGGGTTACAATGAGCAGTTCTTC,CASTRQGYNEQFF,TRBD1,few,TRBJ2-1,TRBV13
TGTGCCAGTAGTTTAGCGGGGATTACCGGGGAGCTGTTTTTT,CASSLAGITGELFF,TRBD2,-,TRBJ2-2,TRBV19
TGCGCCAGCAGCTTGGAGGGCGGGAGGGCCTACAATGAGCAGTTCTTC,CASSLEGGRAYNEQFF,TRBD2,many,TRBJ2-1,TRBV5-1
TGTGCCAGCAGCTCACGACAGGCGGACGGAAACACCATATATTTT,CASSSRQADGNTIYF,-,-,TRBJ1-3,TRBV7-3
TGCAGTGCTAGACTAGCGGGGATAGAGTCCGGGGAGCTGTTTTTT,CSARLAGIESGELFF,TRBD2,many,TRBJ2-2,TRBV20-1
TGTGCCAGCAGCTTACTAGCGGGAGGGGGTGAGCAGTACTTC,CASSLLAGGGEQYF,TRBD2,-,TRBJ2-7,TRBV7-3
TGTGCCAGCAGGGATGACAGGGGTGATACGCAGTATTTT,CASRDDRGDTQYF,TRBD1,many,TRBJ2-3,TRBV6-2/TRBV6-3
TGTGCCAGCAGGACAGCCACAGATACGCAGTATTTT,CASRTATDTQYF,-,few,TRBJ2-3,TRBV7-9
TGTGCCAGCAGCCCAGGGATCCGGGACAGGGCGTACAATGAGCAGTTCTTC,CASSPGIRDRAYNEQFF,TRBD1,-,TRBJ2-1,TRBV13
TGTGCCAGCAGCTTAGGACTTAATAGCGTAAGCACCTACAATGAGCAGTTCTTC,CASSLGLNSVSTYNEQFF,-,many,TRBJ2-1,TRBV11-1
TGCGCCAGCAGCCAAGGGACAGGGGGGAACGAAAAACTGTTTTTT,CASSQGTGGNEKLFF,TRBD1,-,TRBJ1-4,TRBV4-1
TGTGCCAGCAGTTTATTTTTGTGGCGAGGGGTCAAGGACAATGAGCAGTTCTTC,CASSLFLWRGVKDNEQFF,-,many,TRBJ2-1,TRBV28
TGTGCCAGCAGTGGACAGGGGGCGGGGGGACAAGAGACCCAGTACTTC,CASSGQGAGGQETQYF,TRBD1,-,TRBJ2-5,TRBV27
TGCAGCGTGAGAAAGGAAAAACTGTTTTTT,CSVRKEKLFF,-,-,TRBJ1-4,TRBV29-1
TGCAGTGCTACATCGAGGGCAGATACGCAGTATTTT,CSATSRADTQYF,-,many,TRBJ2-3,TRBV20-1
TGTGCCAGCAGCCACGGACAGGGCAGGAGTCAGCCCCAGCATTTT,CASSHGQGRSQPQHF,TRBD1,many,TRBJ1-5,TRBV11-2
TGCGCCAGCAGCAATCTAGCGGGAAGGAACACCGGGGAGCTGTTTTTT,CASSNLAGRNTGELFF,TRBD2,many,TRBJ2-2,TRBV5-1
TGTGCCAGCTCCGCAACGCGAGCGGGAGATAACGAGCAGTACTTC,CASSATRAGDNEQYF,TRBD2,many,TRBJ2-7,TRBV18
TGTGCCAGCAGTTCTACACCTAGCTCTAACTATGGCTACACCTTC,CASSSTPSSNYGYTF,-,many,TRBJ1-2,TRBV2
TGTGCCAGCAGTTACGAAGGGAATGGGTACGAGCAGTACTTC,CASSYEGNGYEQYF,-,many,TRBJ2-7,TRBV6-2/TRBV6-3
TGTGCCAGCGGACTAGCGGGATACAATGAGCAGTTCTTC,CASGLAGYNEQFF,TRBD2,many,TRBJ2-1,TRBV7-9
TGTGCCAGCAGCCAATTTCGGAATCAGCCCCAGCATTTT,CASSQFRNQPQHF,-,-,TRBJ1-5,TRBV16
TGTGCCAGCACCTCGGGACAAAATCAGCCCCAGCATTTT,CASTSGQNQPQHF,-,-,TRBJ1-5,TRBV12-3/TRBV12-4